A selection of T cell receptor beta chains follows, all from one sample in a study of cytomegalovirus exposure and HLA in healthy donors. Using immunoSEQ multiplex PCR, the repertoire was profiled, and TCRdb retains in-frame clones only, with some absent. Of over 100,000 clones in the sample, 50% to 75% were seen once. The sample consisted of PBMCs. These TCRs come from a woman aged 40 to 50 in good health and CMV-seronegative. Both conserved end residues are part of each CDR3.

v_call cdr3_aa
TRBV7-2 CASSLAATSGSYEQYF
TRBV5-1 CASSLVGTSGQETQYF
TRBV7-6 CASSLEAGGHVTQYF
TRBV4-1 CASSGDSRTEAFF
TRBV6-6 CASSEGRYEQYF
TRBV5-1 CASSILPYEQYF
TRBV2 CASSDQVEAFF
TRBV19 CASSVRWTEAFF
TRBV6-5 CASRTGGNTGELFF
TRBV6-4 CASSSGQGGEKLFF
TRBV7-8 CASSLSGGRANTGELFF
TRBV2 CAREPGTGDGYTF
TRBV27 CASGERGGTGELFF
TRBV7-9 CASSPRTGTGDSLEGKLFF
TRBV27 CASRLRWGGQAFF
TRBV5-6 CASSLYLRAATNEKLFF
TRBV19 CASSWGGSNQPQHF
TRBV19 CASRLQGMNTEAFF
TRBV6-5 CASRSANTEAFF
TRBV5-8 CASSLERTGSNYGYTF
TRBV10-1 CASRDLRGFNQPQHF
TRBV10-3 CAIRANTEAFF
TRBV4-1 CASSQIALVVPGLAASYEQYF